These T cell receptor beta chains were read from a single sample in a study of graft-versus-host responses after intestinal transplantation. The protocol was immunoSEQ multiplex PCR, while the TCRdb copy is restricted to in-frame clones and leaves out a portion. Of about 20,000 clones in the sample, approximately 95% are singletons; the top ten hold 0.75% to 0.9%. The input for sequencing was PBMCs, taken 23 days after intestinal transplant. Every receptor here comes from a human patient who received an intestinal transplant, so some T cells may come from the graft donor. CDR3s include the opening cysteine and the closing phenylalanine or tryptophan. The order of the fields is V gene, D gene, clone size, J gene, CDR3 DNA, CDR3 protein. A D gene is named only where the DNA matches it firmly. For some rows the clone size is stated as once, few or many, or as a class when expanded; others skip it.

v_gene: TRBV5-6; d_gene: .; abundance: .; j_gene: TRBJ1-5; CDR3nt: TGTGCCAGCAGCTCCGGAGTGAGCAATCAGCCCCAGCATTTT; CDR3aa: CASSSGVSNQPQHF
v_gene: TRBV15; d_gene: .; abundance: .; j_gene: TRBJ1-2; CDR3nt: TGTGCCACCAGCAGTAGGATCTCAGAAGGCTACACCTTC; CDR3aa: CATSSRISEGYTF
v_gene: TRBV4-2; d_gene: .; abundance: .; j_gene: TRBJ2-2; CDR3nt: TGTGCCAGCAGCCAAGATTCGGGGCCGCACACCGGGGAGCTGTTTTTT; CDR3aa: CASSQDSGPHTGELFF
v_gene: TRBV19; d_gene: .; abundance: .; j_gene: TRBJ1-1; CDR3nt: TGTGCCAGTAGTATGAACACAAACACTGAAGCTTTCTTT; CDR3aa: CASSMNTNTEAFF
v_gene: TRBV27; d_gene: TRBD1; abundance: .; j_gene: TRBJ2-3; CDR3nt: TGTGCCAGCAGTTTAGGGCCGGGACAGGACACAGATACGCAGTATTTT; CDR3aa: CASSLGPGQDTDTQYF
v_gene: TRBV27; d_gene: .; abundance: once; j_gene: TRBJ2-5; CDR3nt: TGTGCCAGCAGTTTATATTGGGACGGCGGGTACCAAGAGACCCAGTACTTC; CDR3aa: CASSLYWDGGYQETQYF
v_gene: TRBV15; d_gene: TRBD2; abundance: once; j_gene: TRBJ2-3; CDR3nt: TGTGCCACCAGCAGAGGGGCGGGAGGGGGGACAGATACGCAGTATTTT; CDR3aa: CATSRGAGGGTDTQYF
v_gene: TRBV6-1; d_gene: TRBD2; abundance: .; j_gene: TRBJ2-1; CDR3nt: TGTGCCAGCAGTGAAGATCCCGCCTCGGTAGCGGGAGGCAATGAGCAGTTCTTC; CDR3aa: CASSEDPASVAGGNEQFF
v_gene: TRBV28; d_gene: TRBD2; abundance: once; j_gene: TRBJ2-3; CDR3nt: TGTGCCAGCAGTTGGGCCCTAGCGGCAAGTAACACAGATACGCAGTATTTT; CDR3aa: CASSWALAASNTDTQYF
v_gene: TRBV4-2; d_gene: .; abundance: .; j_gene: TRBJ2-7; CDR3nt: TGTGCCAGCAGCCAAGACGGTGACGGGGCCTACGAGCAGTACTTC; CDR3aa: CASSQDGDGAYEQYF
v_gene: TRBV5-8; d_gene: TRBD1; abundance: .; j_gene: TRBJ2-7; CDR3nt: TGTGCCAGCAGCCGGGACAGGGCCTACGAGCAGTACTTC; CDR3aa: CASSRDRAYEQYF
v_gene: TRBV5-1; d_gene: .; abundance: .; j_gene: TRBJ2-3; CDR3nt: TGCGCCAGCAGCTTAGGGACACGGGAGTGGGATACGCAGTATTTT; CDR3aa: CASSLGTREWDTQYF
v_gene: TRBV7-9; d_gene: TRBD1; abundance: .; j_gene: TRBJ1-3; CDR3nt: TGTGCCAGCAGCCAAGGACAGGGGACCGACACCATATATTTT; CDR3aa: CASSQGQGTDTIYF
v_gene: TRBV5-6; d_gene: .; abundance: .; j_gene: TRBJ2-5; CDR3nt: TGTGCCAGCAGCTGGGAAGGGCAAGAGACCCAGTACTTC; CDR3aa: CASSWEGQETQYF
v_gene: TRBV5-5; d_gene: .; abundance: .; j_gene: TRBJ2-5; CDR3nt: TGTGCCAGCAGCCTCCGTTCTGGGGGAGGAGAGACCCAGTACTTC; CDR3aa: CASSLRSGGGETQYF
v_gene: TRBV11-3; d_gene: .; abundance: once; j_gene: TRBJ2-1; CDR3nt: TGTGCCAGCAGCTCGGACGGTAATGAGCAGTTCTTC; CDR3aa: CASSSDGNEQFF
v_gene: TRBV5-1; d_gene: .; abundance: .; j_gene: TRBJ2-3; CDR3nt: TGCGCCAGCAGCTGGTCCCCGGGGGTGACAGATACGCAGTATTTT; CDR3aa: CASSWSPGVTDTQYF
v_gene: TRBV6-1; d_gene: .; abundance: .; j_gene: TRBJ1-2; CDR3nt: TGTGCCAGCAGGTACAGCTATGGCTACACCTTC; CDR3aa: CASRYSYGYTF
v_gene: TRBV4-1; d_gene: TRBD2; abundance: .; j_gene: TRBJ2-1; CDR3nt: TGCGCCAGCAGCCAAACGGGCGGGAGGGCCAATGAGCAGTTCTTC; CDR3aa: CASSQTGGRANEQFF
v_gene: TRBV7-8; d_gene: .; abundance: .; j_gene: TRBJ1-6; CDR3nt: TGTGCCAGCAGCTTAATCCCGGGGGGCTCCTATAATTCACCCCTCCACTTT; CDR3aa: CASSLIPGGSYNSPLHF
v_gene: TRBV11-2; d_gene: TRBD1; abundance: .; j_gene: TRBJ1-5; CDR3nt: TGTGCCAGCAGCTATAGGGGGCCCTCTAGCAATCAGCCCCAGCATTTT; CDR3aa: CASSYRGPSSNQPQHF
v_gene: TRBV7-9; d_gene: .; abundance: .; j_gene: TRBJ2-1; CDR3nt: TGTGCCAGCAGCTCCAATGAGCAGTTCTTC; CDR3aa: CASSSNEQFF
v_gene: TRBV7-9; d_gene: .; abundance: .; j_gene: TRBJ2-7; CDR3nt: TGTGCCAGCAGCACTTCACGGACTTCCTACGAGCAGTACTTC; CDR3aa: CASSTSRTSYEQYF
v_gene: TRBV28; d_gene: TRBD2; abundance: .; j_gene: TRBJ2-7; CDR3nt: TGTGCCAGCAGGGATAGCGGGATCTCCTACGAGCAGTACTTC; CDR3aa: CASRDSGISYEQYF
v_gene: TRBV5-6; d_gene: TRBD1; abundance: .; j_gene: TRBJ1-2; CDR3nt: TGTGCCAGCAGCTTGAGGGACAGCTATGGCTACACCTTC; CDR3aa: CASSLRDSYGYTF
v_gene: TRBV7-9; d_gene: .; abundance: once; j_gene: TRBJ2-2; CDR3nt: TGTGCCAGCAGCTTACCAGACAGGTCCGGGGAGCTGTTTTTT; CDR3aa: CASSLPDRSGELFF
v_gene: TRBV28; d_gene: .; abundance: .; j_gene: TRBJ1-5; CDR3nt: TGTGCCAGCAGTTCCCCTAAAACAAGGGTGGGCCCCTATCAGCCCCAGCATTTT; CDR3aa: CASSSPKTRVGPYQPQHF
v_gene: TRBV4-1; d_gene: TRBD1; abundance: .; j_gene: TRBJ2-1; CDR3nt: TGCGCCAGCAGCTCAGGGGGAAAACAGGGATCCTACAATGAGCAGTTCTTC; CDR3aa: CASSSGGKQGSYNEQFF
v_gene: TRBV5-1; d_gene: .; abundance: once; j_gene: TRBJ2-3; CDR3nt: TGCGCCAGCAGCTTGGCCTTAACAGATTGGTGGGGGGCAGATACGCAGTATTTT; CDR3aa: CASSLALTDWWGADTQYF
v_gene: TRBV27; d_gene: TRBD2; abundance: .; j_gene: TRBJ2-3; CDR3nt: TGTGCCAGCAGTTTAGAAGGGACTAGCGCAGATACGCAGTATTTT; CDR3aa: CASSLEGTSADTQYF
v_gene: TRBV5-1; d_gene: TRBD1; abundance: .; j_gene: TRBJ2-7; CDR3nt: TGCGCCAGCAGCACCCAAAGGACAGGGCCGTACGAGCAGTACTTC; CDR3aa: CASSTQRTGPYEQYF
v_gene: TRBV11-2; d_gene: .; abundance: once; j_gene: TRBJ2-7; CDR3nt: TGTGCCAGCAGCGCCCCGGACTACTACGAGCAGTACTTC; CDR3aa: CASSAPDYYEQYF
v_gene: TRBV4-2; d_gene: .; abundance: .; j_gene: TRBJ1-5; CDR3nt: TGTGCCAGCAGCCAAGAGGGGGGGGCCCCCAATCAGCCCCAGCATTTT; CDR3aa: CASSQEGGAPNQPQHF